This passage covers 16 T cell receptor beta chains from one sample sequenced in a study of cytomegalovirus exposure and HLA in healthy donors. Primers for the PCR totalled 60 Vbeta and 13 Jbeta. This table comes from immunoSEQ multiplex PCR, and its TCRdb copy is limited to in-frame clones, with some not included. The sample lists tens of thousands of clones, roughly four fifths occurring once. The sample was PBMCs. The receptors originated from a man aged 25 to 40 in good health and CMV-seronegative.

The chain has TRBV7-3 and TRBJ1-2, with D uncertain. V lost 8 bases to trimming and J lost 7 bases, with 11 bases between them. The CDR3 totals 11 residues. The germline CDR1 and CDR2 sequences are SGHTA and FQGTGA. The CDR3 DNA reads TGTGCCAGCTTGCGCTTGTTTGGCTACACCTTC. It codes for CASLRLFGYTF.

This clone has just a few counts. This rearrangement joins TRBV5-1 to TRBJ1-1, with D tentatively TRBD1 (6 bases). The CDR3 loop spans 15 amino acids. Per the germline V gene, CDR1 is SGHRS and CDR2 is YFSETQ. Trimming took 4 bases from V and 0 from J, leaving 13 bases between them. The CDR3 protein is CASSPGTIMNTEAFF. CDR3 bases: TGCGCCAGCAGCCCCGGGACAATCATGAACACTGAAGCTTTCTTT.

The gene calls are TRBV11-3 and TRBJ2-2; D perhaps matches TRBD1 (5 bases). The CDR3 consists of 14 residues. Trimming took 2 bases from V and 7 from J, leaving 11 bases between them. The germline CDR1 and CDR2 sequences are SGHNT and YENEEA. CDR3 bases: TGTGCCAGCAGCTTAAACCAGGGTTTCGGGGAGCTGTTTTTT. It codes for CASSLNQGFGELFF. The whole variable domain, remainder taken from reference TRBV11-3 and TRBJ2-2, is EAGVVQSPRYKIIEKKQPVAFWCNPISGHNTLYWYLQNLGQGPELLIRYENEEAVDDSQLPKDRFSAERLKGVDSTLKIQPAELGDSAVYLCASSLNQGFGELFFGEGSRLTVL.

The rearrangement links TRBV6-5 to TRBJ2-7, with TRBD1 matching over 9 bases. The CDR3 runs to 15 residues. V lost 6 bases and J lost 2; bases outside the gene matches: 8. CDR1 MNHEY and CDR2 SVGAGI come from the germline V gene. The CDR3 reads CASRSGTGTPYEQYF. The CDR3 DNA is TGTGCCAGCAGGTCCGGGACAGGGACACCCTACGAGCAGTACTTC.

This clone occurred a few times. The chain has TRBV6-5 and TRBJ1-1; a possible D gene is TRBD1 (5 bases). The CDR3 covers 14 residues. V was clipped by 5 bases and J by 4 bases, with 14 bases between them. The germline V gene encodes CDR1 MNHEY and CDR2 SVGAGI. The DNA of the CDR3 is TGTGCCAGCAGTCAGCCAGGGAGGAGCACTGAAGCTTTCTTT. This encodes CASSQPGRSTEAFF.

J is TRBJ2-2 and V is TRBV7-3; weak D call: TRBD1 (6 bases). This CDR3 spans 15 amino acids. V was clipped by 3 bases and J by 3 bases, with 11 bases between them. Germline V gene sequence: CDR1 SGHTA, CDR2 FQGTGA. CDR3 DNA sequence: TGTGCCAGCAGCTTTTTTTCAGGGGACACCGGGGAGCTGTTTTTT. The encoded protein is CASSFFSGDTGELFF. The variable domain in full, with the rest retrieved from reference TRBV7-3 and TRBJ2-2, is GAGVSQTPSNKVTEKGKYVELRCDPISGHTALYWYRQSLGQGPEFLIYFQGTGAADDSGLPNDRFFAVRPEGSVSTLKIQRTERGDSAVYLCASSFFSGDTGELFFGEGSRLTVL.

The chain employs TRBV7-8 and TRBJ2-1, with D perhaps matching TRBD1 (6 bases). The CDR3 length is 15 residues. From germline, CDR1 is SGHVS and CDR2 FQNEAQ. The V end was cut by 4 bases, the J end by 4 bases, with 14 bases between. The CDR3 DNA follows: TGTGCCAGCAGCTCTTCCGGACAGATGTACAATGAGCAGTTCTTC. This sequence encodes CASSSSGQMYNEQFF. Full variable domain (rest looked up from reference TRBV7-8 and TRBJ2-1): GAGVSQSPRYKVAKRGQDVALRCDPISGHVSLFWYQQALGQGPEFLTYFQNEAQLDKSGLPSDRFFAERPEGSVSTLKIQRTQQEDSAVYLCASSSSGQMYNEQFFGPGTRLTVL.

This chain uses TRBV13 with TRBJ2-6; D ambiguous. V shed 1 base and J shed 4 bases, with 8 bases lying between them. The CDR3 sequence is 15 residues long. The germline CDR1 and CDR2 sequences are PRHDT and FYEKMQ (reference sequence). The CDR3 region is CASSLVVAGANVLTF. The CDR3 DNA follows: TGTGCCAGCAGCTTAGTTGTGGCAGGGGCCAACGTCCTGACTTTC. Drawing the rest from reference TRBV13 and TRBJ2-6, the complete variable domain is AAGVIQSPRHLIKEKRETATLKCYPIPRHDTVYWYQQGPGQDPQFLISFYEKMQSDKGSIPDRFSAQQFSDYHSELNMSSLELGDSALYFCASSLVVAGANVLTFGAGSRLTVL.

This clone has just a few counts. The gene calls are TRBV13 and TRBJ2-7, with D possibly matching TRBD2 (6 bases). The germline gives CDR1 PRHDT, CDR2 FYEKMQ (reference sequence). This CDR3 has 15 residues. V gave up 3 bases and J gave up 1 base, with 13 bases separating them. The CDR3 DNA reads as TGTGCCAGCAGCTTGGGACTTTCAGGGTCCTACGAGCAGTACTTC. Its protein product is CASSLGLSGSYEQYF. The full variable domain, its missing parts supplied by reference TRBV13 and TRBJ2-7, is AAGVIQSPRHLIKEKRETATLKCYPIPRHDTVYWYQQGPGQDPQFLISFYEKMQSDKGSIPDRFSAQQFSDYHSELNMSSLELGDSALYFCASSLGLSGSYEQYFGPGTRLTVT.

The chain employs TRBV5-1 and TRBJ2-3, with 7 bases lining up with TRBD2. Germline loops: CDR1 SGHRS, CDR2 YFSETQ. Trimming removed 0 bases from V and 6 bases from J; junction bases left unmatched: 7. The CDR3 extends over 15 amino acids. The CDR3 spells CASSLAGGSADTQYF. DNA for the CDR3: TGCGCCAGCAGCTTGGCCGGCGGGAGTGCGGATACGCAGTATTTT.

The CDR3 sequence: CASSTQTGNQPQHF. For the CDR3, the DNA is TGTGCCAGTAGTACCCAGACAGGAAATCAGCCCCAGCATTTT. This rearrangement joins TRBV19 to TRBJ1-5, with D perhaps matching TRBD1 (6 bases). CDR1 is LNHDA and CDR2 is SQIVND in the germline V gene (reference sequence). V was cut by 4 bases and J by 4 bases, with 11 bases left in between. This CDR3 is built from 14 residues.

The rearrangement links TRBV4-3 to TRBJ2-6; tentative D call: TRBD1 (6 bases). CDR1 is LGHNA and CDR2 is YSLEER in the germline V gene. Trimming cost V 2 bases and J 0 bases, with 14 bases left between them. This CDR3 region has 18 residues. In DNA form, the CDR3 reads TGCGCCAGCAGCCAATCAACAGGGCTGGCCTCTGGGGCCAACGTCCTGACTTTC. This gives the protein CASSQSTGLASGANVLTF.

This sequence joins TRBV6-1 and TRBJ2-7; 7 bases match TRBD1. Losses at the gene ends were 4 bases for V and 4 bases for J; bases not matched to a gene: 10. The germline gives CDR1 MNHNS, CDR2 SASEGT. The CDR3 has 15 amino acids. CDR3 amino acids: CASSGQGYGPYEQYF. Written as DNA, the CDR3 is TGTGCCAGCAGTGGACAGGGATATGGGCCGTACGAGCAGTACTTC.

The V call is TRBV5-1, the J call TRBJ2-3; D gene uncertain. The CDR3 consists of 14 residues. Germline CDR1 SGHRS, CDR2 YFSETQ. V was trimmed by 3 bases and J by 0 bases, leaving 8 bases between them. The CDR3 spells CASSSVSSTDTQYF. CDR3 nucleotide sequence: TGCGCCAGCAGCTCTGTATCTAGCACAGATACGCAGTATTTT.

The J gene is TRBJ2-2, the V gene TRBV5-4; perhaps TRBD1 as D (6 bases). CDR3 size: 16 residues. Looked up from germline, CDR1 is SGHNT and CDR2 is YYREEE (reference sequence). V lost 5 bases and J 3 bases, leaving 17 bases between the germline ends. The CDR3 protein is CASRILGGSDTGELFF. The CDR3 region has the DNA TGTGCCAGCAGGATCTTAGGGGGATCTGACACCGGGGAGCTGTTTTTT.

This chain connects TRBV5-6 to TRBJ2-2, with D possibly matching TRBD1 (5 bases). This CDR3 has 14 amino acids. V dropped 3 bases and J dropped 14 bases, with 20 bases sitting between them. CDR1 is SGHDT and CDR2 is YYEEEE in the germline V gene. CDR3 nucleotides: TGTGCCAGCAGCTACGACAGTGTTCCCACCGTTCTGTTTTTT. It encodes CASSYDSVPTVLFF.